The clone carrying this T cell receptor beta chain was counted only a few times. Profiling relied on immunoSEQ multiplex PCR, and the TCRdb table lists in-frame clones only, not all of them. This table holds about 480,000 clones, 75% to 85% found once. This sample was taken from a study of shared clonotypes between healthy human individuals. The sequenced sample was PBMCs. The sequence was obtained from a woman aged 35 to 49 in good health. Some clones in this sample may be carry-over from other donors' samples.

The CDR3 region is CASSDRALATEAFF. For the CDR3, the DNA is TGTGCCAGCAGCGACAGGGCCCTTGCTACTGAAGCTTTCTTT. The rearrangement links TRBV6-6 to TRBJ1-1; 7 bases line up with TRBD1. J gave up 5 bases and V 6 bases, and 9 bases lay outside the gene matches. Germline V gene data show CDR1 as MNHNY and CDR2 as SVGAGI (reference sequence). The CDR3 has 14 amino acids.